A single sample gave rise to the 31 T cell receptor beta chains below, sequenced in a study of breast tumors, draining lymph nodes, adjacent tissues. Breast cancer patients provided tissue from their axillary draining lymph nodes. MiXCR, applied by TCRdb to the multiplex PCR reads, yields one record per CDR3 protein. The sample holds approximately 140,000 distinct CDR3 sequences, approximately 32% seen once. Input material: axillary lymph node tissue. The receptor source for this set is a female donor with breast cancer. Some clones in this sample may be carry-over from other donors' samples.

This clonotype appeared many times. V and J are TRBV7-6 and TRBJ1-1; 8 positions match TRBD1. Germline-derived CDR1 and CDR2 are SGHVS and FNYEAQ. The CDR3 totals 15 residues. J lost 3 bases, V lost 5 bases, and 8 bases had no gene match. For the CDR3, the DNA is TGTGCCAGCAGCGTCCGGACAGGGAAGGACACTGAAGCTTTCTTT. Its protein is CASSVRTGKDTEAFF.

This chain joins TRBV5-6 and TRBJ2-7; D is perhaps TRBD1 (6 bases). This CDR3 comprises 14 residues. CDR1 and CDR2 from the germline V gene are SGHDT and YYEEEE. V lost 4 bases and J 7 bases, leaving 18 bases between the germline ends. CDR3 bases: TGTGCCAGCAGCCAGGGACACCAGAAGGCTGAGCAGTACGTC. Its translation is CASSQGHQKAEQYV.

This clonotype occurred many times. The J gene is TRBJ2-3, the V gene TRBV20-1; perhaps D is TRBD1 or TRBD2 (5 bases each). This CDR3 is built from 12 residues. Trimming took 0 bases from V and 6 from J, leaving 7 bases between them. CDR1 is DFQATT, CDR2 SNEGSKA, per germline (reference sequence). CDR3 loop: CSARDGADTQYF. CDR3 DNA: TGCAGTGCTAGAGACGGGGCGGATACGCAGTATTTT.

The chain joins TRBV20-1 to TRBJ2-3, with D possibly being TRBD1 (6 bases). There are 23 residues in the CDR3. Trimming shortened V by 4 bases and J by 2 bases, and 40 bases separated the two germline ends. The germline V gene encodes CDR1 DFQATT and CDR2 SNEGSKA (reference sequence). CDR3 DNA: TGCAGTGCTACGCCGTCGGGACATTCCTACGAGCAGCACGTCGGGGAGATCACAGATACGCAGTATTTT. Residues: CSATPSGHSYEQHVGEITDTQYF.

This clonotype was counted many times. This chain joins TRBV3-1 and TRBJ2-3, with D perhaps given as TRBD1 or TRBD2 (5 bases each). Trimming cost V 0 bases and J 1 base, with 8 bases left between them. Germline assignment: CDR1 LGHDT and CDR2 YNNKEL (reference sequence). The CDR3 covers 15 residues. CDR3 amino acids: CASSQEMGGTDTQYF. CDR3 bases: TGTGCCAGCAGCCAAGAGATGGGGGGCACAGATACGCAGTATTTT.

V usage is TRBV25-1 and J usage is TRBJ2-2; D remains unclear. Trimming shortened V by 1 base and J by 4 bases, and 10 bases separated the two germline ends. Per the germline V gene, CDR1 is MGHDK and CDR2 is SYGVNS. The CDR3 totals 15 residues. The CDR3 region has the DNA TGTGCCAGCAGTGAATCGGTGGGATTCACCGGGGAGCTGTTTTTT. This translates into CASSESVGFTGELFF.

This clonotype was detected ten times or more. J is TRBJ2-6 and V is TRBV12-3 or TRBV12-4; the D gene is possibly TRBD2 (5 bases). There are 18 residues in the CDR3. Trimming pared 7 bases from V and 0 bases from J, leaving 19 bases between. The chain's CDR3 is CASTPPGDVSSGANVLTF. Here the CDR3 DNA reads TGTGCCAGCACCCCCCCCGGGGATGTAAGCTCTGGGGCCAACGTCCTGACTTTC.

With respect to this clonotype: One base away lies a much larger clone, so this may be a sequencing read error. This chain uses TRBV3-1 with TRBJ2-5, with D tentatively TRBD1 (5 bases). Trimming took 4 bases from V and 3 from J, leaving 15 bases between them. The CDR3 covers 15 residues. In germline, CDR1 is LGHDT, CDR2 YNNKEL (reference sequence). In nucleotides, the CDR3 is TGTGCCAGCAGCCGAGATTCGCGCAGGGAAGAGACCCAGTACTTC. Translating gives CASSRDSRREETQYF.

This clonotype was recorded at least ten times. At one of its ends the junction is not consistent with the germline gene, which may arise from a read error. The chain employs TRBV7-8 and TRBJ1-2; the match to TRBD1 covers 8 bases. This CDR3 has 15 amino acids. The germline V gene has CDR1 SGHVS and CDR2 FQNEAQ. The CDR3 sequence is CASSQLTGGTYGYPF. CDR3 sequence (DNA): TGTGCCAGCAGCCAACTCACAGGGGGGACCTATGGCTACCCCTTC.

Ten or more counts support this clonotype. The chain employs TRBV3-1 and TRBJ2-5; possibly TRBD2 for D (5 bases). Trimming shortened V by 1 base and J by 2 bases, and 8 bases separated the two germline ends. Germline V lookup: CDR1 LGHDT, CDR2 YNNKEL (reference sequence). The CDR3 sequence is 14 residues long. CDR3 region: CASSQGSGQETQYF. The CDR3 nucleotides are TGTGCCAGCAGCCAAGGATCGGGGCAAGAGACCCAGTACTTC.

At least ten counts were recorded for this clonotype. A much larger clone differs from this one at a single base, so this may be a read error. The chain joins TRBV7-8 to TRBJ2-5; 8 bases are shared with TRBD1. Germline CDR1 is SGHVS and CDR2 is FQNEAQ. The CDR3 totals 15 residues. Here the CDR3 DNA reads TGTGCCAGCAGCTTACGGACAGGGCGCCAAGAGACCCAGCACTTC. It is translated as CASSLRTGRQETQHF.

Concerning this clonotype: A read error may account for a junction end that differs from germline. J is TRBJ1-6 and V is TRBV7-3; D uncertain. Germline V lookup: CDR1 SGHTA, CDR2 FQGTGA. The CDR3 is 12 residues long. The CDR3 nucleotides read TGTGCCAGCAGCGACAACGTTTCACCTCTCCACTTT. This translates into CASSDNVSPLHF.

This clonotype was observed at least ten times. The chain recombines TRBV7-9 with TRBJ1-5, with D unresolved. Germline CDR1 SEHNR, CDR2 FQNEAQ (reference sequence). The ends were cut back, 1 base at V and 4 bases at J, with 8 bases in the middle. This CDR3 comprises 14 residues. In nucleotides, the CDR3 is TGTGCCAGCAGCTTAGTGGAGGGAAATCAGCCCCAGCATTTT. Residues: CASSLVEGNQPQHF.

This chain joins TRBV5-1 and TRBJ1-3; D ambiguous. Germline V gives CDR1 SGHRS, CDR2 YFSETQ. The length of the CDR3 is 17 residues. V was cut by 0 bases and J by 3 bases, with 16 bases left in between. The CDR3 coding sequence is TGCGCCAGCAGCTTGGCCCTTGGAGACGTCCGTGGAAACACCATATATTTT. Translation gives CASSLALGDVRGNTIYF.

As for this clonotype: The junction departs from germline at one end; a sequencing error may be responsible. V usage is TRBV7-8 and J usage is TRBJ2-7; D not resolved. The length of the CDR3 is 13 residues. CDR1 is SGHVS, CDR2 FQNEAQ, per germline. In DNA, the CDR3 is TGTGCCAGCAGCCCAGCCCTCGCAACCGAGCAGTATTTC. This sequence encodes CASSPALATEQYF.

Points on this clonotype: At one end, the junction sequence differs from germline, possibly due to a read error. The chain joins TRBV6-2 or TRBV6-3 to TRBJ2-1, with D uncertain. Germline assignment: CDR1 MNHEY and CDR2 SVGEGT. This CDR3 is 15 amino acids long. The chain's CDR3 is CASISRGFSYSEQFF. The CDR3 coding sequence is TGTGCCAGCATCTCCCGAGGATTCTCCTACAGTGAGCAGTTCTTC.

This clonotype was seen more than once but under ten times. This rearrangement joins TRBV18 to TRBJ1-3; 9 positions agree with TRBD1. Germline assignment: CDR1 KGHSH and CDR2 LQKENI. This CDR3 has 16 residues. The junction had 3 bases not matched to a gene; V was cut back by 3 bases and J by 0 bases. The CDR3 loop reads CASSPDRGFSGNTIYF. The CDR3 DNA sequence: TGTGCCAGCTCACCGGACAGGGGATTCTCTGGAAACACCATATATTTT.

The rearrangement links TRBV28 to TRBJ1-5; weak D call: TRBD1 (6 bases). CDR3 length: 16 amino acids. Germline V gene data show CDR1 as MDHEN and CDR2 as SYDVKM. V was clipped by 6 bases and J by 4 bases, with 19 bases between them. The CDR3 loop is CASSLLGGQGNQPQHF. The CDR3 nucleotides read TGTGCCAGCAGCCTTTTAGGGGGGCAGGGGAATCAGCCCCAGCATTTT.

This clonotype was found many times. The V call is TRBV18, the J call TRBJ1-3; D is undetermined. This CDR3 has 12 amino acids. In germline, CDR1 is KGHSH, CDR2 LQKENI. V lost 9 bases to trimming and J lost 7 bases, with 13 bases between them. The CDR3 coding sequence is TGTGCCAGTAGCGGCCGGCTGAACACCATATATTTT. Translating it yields CASSGRLNTIYF. Filled out from reference TRBV18 and TRBJ1-3, the complete variable domain reads NAGVMQNPRHLVRRRGQEARLRCSPMKGHSHVYWYRQLPEEGLKFMVYLQKENIIDESGMPKERFSAEFPKEGPSILRIQQVVRGDSAAYFCASSGRLNTIYFGEGSWLTVV.

This clonotype was found a few times. Being one base from a much bigger clone, this may be a read error. This rearrangement joins TRBV6-5 to TRBJ2-7, with 7 positions matching TRBD1. V shed 6 bases and J 6 bases; nucleotides not matched to a gene: 2. Looked up from germline, CDR1 is MNHEY and CDR2 is SVGAGI. This CDR3 is built from 11 residues. As DNA, the CDR3 is TGTGCCAGCAGGCACAGGGGCGAGCAGTACTTC. This translates into CASRHRGEQYF.

Notes on this clonotype: A read error is possible here, since a much larger clone lies one base away. V and J are TRBV20-1 and TRBJ2-1; D is uncertain. The CDR3 is made up of 11 amino acids. Germline CDR1 is DFQATT and CDR2 is SNEGSKA (reference sequence). The chain's CDR3 is CSARVASEQSF. The CDR3 DNA is TGCAGTGCTAGGGTTGCTAGTGAGCAGTCCTTC.

J is TRBJ1-1 and V is TRBV6-1, with D uncertain. V was trimmed by 1 base and J by 0 bases, leaving 9 bases between them. The CDR3 totals 15 residues. Germline-derived CDR1 and CDR2 are MNHNS and SASEGT. CDR3 in amino acids: CASSEGWKVNTEAFF. For the CDR3, the DNA is TGTGCCAGCAGTGAAGGTTGGAAAGTGAACACTGAAGCTTTCTTT.

Many counts were recorded for this clonotype. This chain connects TRBV12-3 or TRBV12-4 to TRBJ2-1; no firm D call. The CDR3 has 15 residues. V lost 2 bases and J 4 bases, leaving 12 bases between the germline ends. CDR3 in amino acids: CASSLLRQTYNEQFF. DNA of the CDR3: TGTGCCAGCAGTTTATTGCGGCAGACTTACAATGAGCAGTTCTTC.

This clonotype was observed at least ten times. The J gene is TRBJ2-3, the V gene TRBV18; D possibly corresponds to TRBD2 (5 bases). The CDR3 covers 14 residues. The germline gives CDR1 KGHSH, CDR2 LQKENI. V lost 6 bases and J lost 4, with 14 bases in between. The CDR3 here is CASSPDSAADTQYF. The CDR3 DNA is TGTGCCAGCTCGCCGGACTCGGCTGCAGATACGCAGTATTTT.

This clonotype was recorded at least ten times. The chain employs TRBV7-8 and TRBJ2-3; the D is unclear. The V gene's germline CDR1 is SGHVS and CDR2 FQNEAQ. Trimming removed 5 bases from V and 7 bases from J, with 19 bases in between. CDR3 length: 15 residues. The CDR3 nucleotides read TGTGCCAGCAGCGCGACAACTCTCTTTTCGAATACGCAGTATTTT. It specifies CASSATTLFSNTQYF.

Many counts were recorded for this clonotype. The chain employs TRBV7-9 and TRBJ2-2; D is uncertain. Trimming removed 3 bases from V and 6 bases from J, with 11 bases in between. In germline, CDR1 is SEHNR, CDR2 FQNEAQ (reference sequence). This CDR3 spans 14 amino acids. As DNA, the CDR3 is TGTGCCAGCAGCTTTGCCCAAACGTCCGGGGAGCTGTTTTTT. As protein: CASSFAQTSGELFF.

This clonotype was recorded many times. The genes are TRBV20-1 and TRBJ2-3; TRBD1 matches at 9 bases. The CDR3 totals 15 residues. CDR1 and CDR2 from the germline V gene are DFQATT and SNEGSKA (reference sequence). J lost 4 bases, V lost 4 bases, and 9 bases had no gene match. In DNA, the CDR3 is TGCAGTGCTACACAGGGGGCGATTCTGGCAGATACGCAGTATTTT. Its translation is CSATQGAILADTQYF.

The table lists this clonotype with many counts. A read error may produce the germline difference seen at one junction end. The V call is TRBV2, the J call TRBJ2-2, with 7 positions matching TRBD1. The germline V gene has CDR1 SNHLY and CDR2 FYNNEI. The CDR3 consists of 15 residues. The CDR3 sequence is CASSELTGITGELFF. DNA of the CDR3: TGTGCCAGTAGTGAGTTGACAGGGATTACCGGGGAGCTGTTTTTT. The full variable domain, rest sourced from reference TRBV2 and TRBJ2-2, is EPEVTQTPSHQVTQMGQEVILRCVPISNHLYFYWYRQILGQKVEFLVSFYNNEISEKSEIFDDQFSVERPDGSNFTLKIRSTKLEDSAMYFCASSELTGITGELFFGEGSRLTVL.

Ten or more counts support this clonotype. The V gene is TRBV29-1, the J gene TRBJ2-2; D might be TRBD1 (5 bases). CDR3 length equals 14 residues. Germline CDR1 SQVTM, CDR2 ANQGSEA. V gave up 4 bases and J gave up 7 bases, with 16 bases separating them. CDR3 amino acids: CSVAGLNLGGELFF. CDR3 sequence (DNA): TGCAGCGTTGCAGGGTTAAATTTGGGCGGGGAGCTGTTTTTT.

This clonotype was recorded many times. It may be a read error: a sequence one base away is much more abundant. J is TRBJ2-5 and V is TRBV20-1, with TRBD1 matching 10 bases. This CDR3 comprises 14 residues. V lost 6 bases, J lost 7 bases, and 11 bases stayed unmatched. Germline V gene sequence: CDR1 DFQATT, CDR2 SNEGSKA (reference sequence). The CDR3 region has the DNA TGCAGTGCGACCCGGACAGGGGGATTTGCGACCCAGTACTTC. Protein sequence: CSATRTGGFATQYF.

On this clonotype: A much larger clone lies one base from this, so it may be a read error. The chain couples TRBV12-3 or TRBV12-4 to TRBJ2-3, with no clear D. V lost 3 bases and J 1 base, leaving 11 bases between the germline ends. This CDR3 has 15 amino acids. CDR3 nucleotide sequence: TGTGCCAGCAGTTTCCTGGGATTCGGCACAGATACGCAGTATTTT. Amino acids: CASSFLGFGTDTQYF.